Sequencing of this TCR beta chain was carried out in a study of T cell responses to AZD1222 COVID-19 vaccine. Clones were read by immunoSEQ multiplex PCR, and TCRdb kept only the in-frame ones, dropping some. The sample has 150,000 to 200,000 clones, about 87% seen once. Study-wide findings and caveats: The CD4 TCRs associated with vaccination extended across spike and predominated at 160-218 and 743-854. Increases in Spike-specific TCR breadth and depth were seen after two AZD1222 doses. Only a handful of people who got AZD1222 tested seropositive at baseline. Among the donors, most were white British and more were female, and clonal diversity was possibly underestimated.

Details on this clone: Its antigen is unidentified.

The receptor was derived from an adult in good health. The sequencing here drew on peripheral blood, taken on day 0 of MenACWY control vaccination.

CDR3 residues: CAIQEQGWRSPLHF. CDR3 DNA: TGTGCCATTCAAGAACAGGGATGGAGGTCACCCCTCCACTTT. This chain connects TRBV28 to TRBJ1-6, with D maybe TRBD1 (6 bases). The V gene lost 10 bases and the J gene lost 10 bases, with 20 bases spanning the gap. The germline V gene has CDR1 MDHEN and CDR2 SYDVKM. This CDR3 is built from 14 residues.